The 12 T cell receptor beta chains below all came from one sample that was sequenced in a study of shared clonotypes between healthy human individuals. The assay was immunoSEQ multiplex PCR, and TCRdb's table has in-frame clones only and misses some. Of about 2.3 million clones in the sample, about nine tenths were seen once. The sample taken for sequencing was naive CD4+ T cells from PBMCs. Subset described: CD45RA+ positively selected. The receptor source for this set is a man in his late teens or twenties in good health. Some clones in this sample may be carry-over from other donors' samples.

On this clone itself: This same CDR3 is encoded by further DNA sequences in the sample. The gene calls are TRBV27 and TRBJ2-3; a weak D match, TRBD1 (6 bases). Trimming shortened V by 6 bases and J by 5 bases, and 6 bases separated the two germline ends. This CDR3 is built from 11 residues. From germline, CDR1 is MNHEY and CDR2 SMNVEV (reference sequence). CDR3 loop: CASSRGDTQYF. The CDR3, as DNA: TGTGCCAGCAGCAGGGGAGATACGCAGTATTTT.

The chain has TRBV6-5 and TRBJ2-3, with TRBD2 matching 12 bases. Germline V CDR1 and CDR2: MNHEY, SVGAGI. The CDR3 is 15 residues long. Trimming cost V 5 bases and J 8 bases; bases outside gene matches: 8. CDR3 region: CASSPLAGGLVTQYF. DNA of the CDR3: TGTGCCAGCAGTCCGCTAGCGGGAGGGTTGGTTACGCAGTATTTT.

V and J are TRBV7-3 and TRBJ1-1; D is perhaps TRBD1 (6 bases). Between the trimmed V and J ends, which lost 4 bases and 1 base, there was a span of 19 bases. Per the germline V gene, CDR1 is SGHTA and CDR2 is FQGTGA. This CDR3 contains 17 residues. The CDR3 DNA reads TGTGCCAGCAGCTCTCATTCCTCCCGGACAGCGAACACTGAAGCTTTCTTT. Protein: CASSSHSSRTANTEAFF.

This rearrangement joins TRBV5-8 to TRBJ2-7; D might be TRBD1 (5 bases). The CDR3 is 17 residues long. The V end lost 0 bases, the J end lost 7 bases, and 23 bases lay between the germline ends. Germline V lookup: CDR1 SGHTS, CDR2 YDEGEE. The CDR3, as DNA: TGTGCCAGCAGCTTGGCCGGAAGGGGCGTGGGGCCGAAAGAGCAGTACTTC. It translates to CASSLAGRGVGPKEQYF.

Here the CDR3 reads CAISSGHSNQPQHF. The CDR3, as DNA: TGTGCCATCAGTTCCGGACATAGCAATCAGCCCCAGCATTTT. V gene TRBV10-3 combines with J gene TRBJ1-5; tentatively, D is TRBD1 (5 bases). CDR3 length: 14 residues. V gave up 5 bases and J gave up 0 bases, with 8 bases separating them. Germline CDR1 ENHRY, CDR2 SYGVKD.

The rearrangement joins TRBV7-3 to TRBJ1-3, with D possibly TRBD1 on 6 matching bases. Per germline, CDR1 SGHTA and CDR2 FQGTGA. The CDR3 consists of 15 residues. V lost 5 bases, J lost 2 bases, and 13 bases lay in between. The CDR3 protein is CASSPLGGPGNTIYF. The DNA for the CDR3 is TGTGCCAGCAGCCCTCTGGGGGGGCCTGGAAACACCATATATTTT.

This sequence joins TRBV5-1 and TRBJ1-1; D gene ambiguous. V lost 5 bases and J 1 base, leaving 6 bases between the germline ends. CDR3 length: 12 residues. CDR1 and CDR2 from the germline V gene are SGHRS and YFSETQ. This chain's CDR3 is CASSYTNTEAFF. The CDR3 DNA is TGCGCCAGCAGTTACACGAACACTGAAGCTTTCTTT.

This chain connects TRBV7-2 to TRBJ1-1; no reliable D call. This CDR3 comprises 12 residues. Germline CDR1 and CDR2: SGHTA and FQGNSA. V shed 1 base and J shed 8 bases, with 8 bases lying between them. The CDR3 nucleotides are TGTGCCAGCAGCTTAGTAGGGATAGAAGCTTTCTTT. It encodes CASSLVGIEAFF. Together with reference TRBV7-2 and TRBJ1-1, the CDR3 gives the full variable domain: GAGVSQSPSNKVTEKGKDVELRCDPISGHTALYWYRQSLGQGLEFLIYFQGNSAPDKSGLPSDRFSAERTGGSVSTLTIQRTQQEDSAVYLCASSLVGIEAFFGQGTRLTVV.

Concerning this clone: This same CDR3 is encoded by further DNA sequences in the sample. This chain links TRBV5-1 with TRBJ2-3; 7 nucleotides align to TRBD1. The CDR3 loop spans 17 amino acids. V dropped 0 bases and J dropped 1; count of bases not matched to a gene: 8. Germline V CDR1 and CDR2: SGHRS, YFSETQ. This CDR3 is CASSLVPFQGGTDTQYF. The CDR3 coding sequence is TGCGCCAGCAGCTTGGTTCCGTTCCAGGGGGGCACAGATACGCAGTATTTT.

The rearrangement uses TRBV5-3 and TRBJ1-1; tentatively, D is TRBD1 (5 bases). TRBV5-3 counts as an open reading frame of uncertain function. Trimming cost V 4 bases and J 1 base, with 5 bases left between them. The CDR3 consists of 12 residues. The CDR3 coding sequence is TGTGCCAGAAGCGACAGGAACACTGAAGCTTTCTTT. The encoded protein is CARSDRNTEAFF.

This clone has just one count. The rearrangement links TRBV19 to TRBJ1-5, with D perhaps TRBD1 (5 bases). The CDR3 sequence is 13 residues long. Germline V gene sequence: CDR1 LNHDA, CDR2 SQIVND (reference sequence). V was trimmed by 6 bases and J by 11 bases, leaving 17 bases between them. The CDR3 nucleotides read TGTGCCAGTAGCCCCAGGGATTCGAGGGCCCAGCATTTT. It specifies CASSPRDSRAQHF.

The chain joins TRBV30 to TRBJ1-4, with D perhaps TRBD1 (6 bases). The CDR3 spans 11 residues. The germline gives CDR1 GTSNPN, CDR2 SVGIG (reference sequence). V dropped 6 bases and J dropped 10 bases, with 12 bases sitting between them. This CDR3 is CACYRVGKLFF. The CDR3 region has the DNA TGTGCCTGCTACAGGGTTGGAAAACTGTTTTTT.